A single TCR beta chain is shown here with its context. The record originates from a study of blood T cell repertoires in COVID-19. Among Cohort 3 donors, those recovered had two negative PCRs, clearance, or symptom resolution. The table came from immunoSEQ multiplex PCR; TCRdb's copy has only in-frame clones and leaves some out. The sample holds about 170,000 clones, about 80% seen once. The CDR3 is made up of 18 amino acids. Losses at the gene ends were 0 bases for V and 1 base for J; bases not matched to a gene: 9. The germline CDR1 and CDR2 sequences are SGHRS and YFSETQ. The V gene is TRBV5-1, the J gene TRBJ2-3; 9 positions agree with TRBD1. The clonotype was recovered from a man in his fifties or sixties who had recovered from COVID-19. The sample comprised PBMCs or T cells enriched from blood (not recorded which). CDR3 residues: CASSLDRTGAGGTDTQYF. DNA for the CDR3: TGCGCCAGCAGCTTGGATAGGACAGGGGCGGGGGGCACAGATACGCAGTATTTT. Looking up the rest from reference TRBV5-1 and TRBJ2-3 gives the full variable domain: KAGVTQTPRYLIKTRGQQVTLSCSPISGHRSVSWYQQTPGQGLQFLFEYFSETQRNKGNFPGRFSGRQFSNSRSEMNVSTLELGDSALYLCASSLDRTGAGGTDTQYFGPGTRLTVL.